Presented here are 6 T cell receptor beta chains from one specimen sequenced in a study of radiation and T cells in renal cell carcinoma (dated by TCRdb to 2020 to 2022). To prepare the library, the immunoSEQ multiplex PCR assay was applied. Held by TCRdb, this immuneACCESS table contains in-frame sequences only and omits some clones. Under half of the omission traces to an unresolved V gene where checked; the cause of the rest is unknown. In all, the sample holds about 140,000 clones, and roughly 85% of those were seen once. In total, the top ten clones hold around a quarter of the sample. Reading the label with the study, this specimen's time point is: baseline pretreatment blood. What the treatment or condition label conveys for this sample: 15 Gy SBRT to primary tumor, nephrectomy 4 weeks later. The source material was blood, sampled from a patient whose treatment included radiotherapy and nephrectomy. These receptors all stem from a woman aged 50 to 60 with renal cell carcinoma.

CDR3 DNA sequence: TGTGCCTGGAGCTGGGGGGGTAGGGGCAATCAGCCCCAGCATTTT. Its translation: CAWSWGGRGNQPQHF. The chain employs TRBV30 and TRBJ1-5, with D perhaps TRBD1 (5 bases). CDR3 length equals 15 residues. Germline V gene lookup returns CDR1 GTSNPN and CDR2 SVGIG (reference sequence). V lost 3 bases and J lost 2, with 14 bases in between. Based on the CDR3 plus reference TRBV30 and TRBJ1-5, the full variable domain is SQTIHQWPATLVQPVGSPLSLECTVEGTSNPNLYWYRQAAGRGLQLLFYSVGIGQISSEVPQNLSASRPQDRQFILSSKKLLLSDSGFYLCAWSWGGRGNQPQHFGDGTRLSIL.

The rearrangement uses TRBV14 and TRBJ2-5, with TRBD1 identical over 7 bases. Per germline, CDR1 SGHDN and CDR2 FVKESK. This CDR3 is built from 14 residues. The junction had 4 bases not matched to a gene; V was cut back by 1 base and J by 5 bases. The CDR3 sequence: CASSQAGGRETQYF. The CDR3 nucleotides read TGTGCCAGCAGCCAAGCAGGGGGAAGGGAGACCCAGTACTTC.

The V gene is TRBV28, the J gene TRBJ1-2, with D possibly being TRBD1 (5 bases). Germline V gene lookup returns CDR1 MDHEN and CDR2 SYDVKM. The length of the CDR3 is 14 residues. V dropped 4 bases and J dropped 5 bases, with 14 bases sitting between them. CDR3 DNA sequence: TGTGCCAGCAGTTCACCGGGACGGGAGTATGGCTACACCTTC. Translating it yields CASSSPGREYGYTF.

The chain links TRBV5-6 to TRBJ2-2, with 9 bases aligning to TRBD2. Unmatched junction bases numbered 8, after V lost 3 bases and J lost 5 bases. The CDR3 covers 16 residues. Germline V gene lookup returns CDR1 SGHDT and CDR2 YYEEEE. The CDR3 region is CASSSLGSGGTGELFF. In DNA, the CDR3 is TGTGCCAGCAGCTCCTTAGGGAGCGGGGGGACCGGGGAGCTGTTTTTT.

This chain links TRBV10-3 with TRBJ1-1, with D hard to call. The CDR3 loop spans 14 amino acids. Germline V lookup: CDR1 ENHRY, CDR2 SYGVKD. Trimming removed 6 bases from V and 7 bases from J, with 18 bases in between. CDR3 residues: CAISPGGVGSEAFF. CDR3 in DNA: TGTGCCATCAGCCCTGGCGGGGTGGGAAGTGAAGCTTTCTTT.

In its sample, this clone was seen once. The chain combines TRBV6-5 with TRBJ2-3; D unclear. The CDR3 has 16 amino acids. V lost 1 base and J 0 bases, leaving 11 bases between the germline ends. CDR1 and CDR2 from the germline V gene are MNHEY and SVGAGI. CDR3 coding DNA: TGTGCCAGCAGTTACTTCAAAGGACCTAGCACAGATACGCAGTATTTT. This encodes CASSYFKGPSTDTQYF.